This TCR beta chain derives from a study of coeliac disease. Study summary: Refractory type I: diet-unresponsive over 12 months, with immunophenotypically normal intraepithelial cells.

Some clones are missing from TCRdb's copy, which holds only in-frame ones; the method was immunoSEQ multiplex PCR. The data contain over 8,000 clones, around three fifths of them singletons. This clone appeared a few times. Its antigen is unknown. This CDR3 has 16 residues. The ends were cut back, 7 bases at V and 0 bases at J, with 18 bases in the middle. Germline V CDR1 and CDR2: MNHEY, SMNVEV (reference sequence). Study observations and caveats: Unbiased detection of gliadin-specific T cells was judged not feasible with this approach. Lower clonality than controls marked TRB and TRG repertoires from active celiac intraepithelial and lamina propria samples.

The sequenced sample consisted of intraepithelial lymphocytes from the gut. This clonotype was sampled from a woman aged 60-75 years with celiac disease. This chain links TRBV27 with TRBJ1-2; tentative D call: TRBD1 (6 bases). CDR3 DNA: TGTGCCAGCATCCCAAATGGGGGGGCGGCTAACTATGGCTACACCTTC. It translates to CASIPNGGAANYGYTF.